This TCR beta chain was recovered during a study of human T cells and chemical hapten exposure. Study-level background: The study sensitized with 2% DPC on an approximately 2 cm by approximately 2 cm patch of upper inner arm skin. Diphenylcyclopropenone doses were given weekly to the scalps of patients across the approximately 24-week study. Patients were mainly female, each with alopecia areata, totalis or universalis.

The time point was: patch test 3, about 24 weeks after DPC sensitization. Treatment: therapeutic diphenylcyclopropenone sensitization with weekly scalp DPC. TCRdb passed the RACE reads through MiXCR, listing each CDR3 protein once. This sample has over 80,000 distinct CDR3 sequences, with about a tenth found just once. V was clipped by 1 base and J by 0 bases, with 7 bases between them. The CDR3 is 15 residues long. Per the germline V gene, CDR1 is MGHRA and CDR2 is YSYEKL. This clonotype showed up just a few times. The material was whole blood, obtained in connection with sensitization to the hapten diphenylcyclopropenone (DPC). The J gene is TRBJ2-1, the V gene TRBV4-1; D ambiguous. This sequence originates from a woman aged 25 to 39 with alopecia areata. Some clones in this sample may be carry-over from other donors' samples. The CDR3 DNA reads TGCGCCAGCAGCCAAGTCGTTAGCTCCTACAATGAGCAGTTCTTC. The encoded protein is CASSQVVSSYNEQFF.